A single TCR beta chain is shown here with its context. This clone was detected a few times. It has no known antigen specificity. No per-base quality is available; no much larger clone lies one base away. Libraries were made using the immunoSEQ multiplex PCR assay. Held by TCRdb, this immuneACCESS table contains in-frame sequences only and omits some clones. Under half of the omission traces to an unresolved V gene where checked; the cause of the rest is unknown. The sample contains 75,000 to 80,000 clones, more than 85% of them found a single time. 2.5% to 3% of the sample rests with the top ten. The entry originates in a study of T cell changes during pregnancy in multiple sclerosis (dated by TCRdb to between 2018 and 2021). Background on the whole study: Changes in the T cell repertoire over the course of pregnancy were examined in this study in women with multiple sclerosis.

V loses 4 bases of germline sequence and J loses 1 base, and the interval between the two ends is 10 bases. The CDR3 covers 14 residues, taking in both the cysteine and the phenylalanine. Only the CDR3 part of the read is kept: 42 bases, read in frame from the first base. In the germline V gene (reference sequence), CDR1 corresponds to MNHNY and CDR2 to SVGAGI. The receptor chain draws on TRBV6-6 and TRBJ1-1; the best D guess is TRBD1, with 6 bases matching. The material sequenced was peripheral blood, taken after pregnancy. The sequence was collected from a female donor in good health, enrolled as a control in a pregnancy study. The base sequence is TGTGCCAGCAGTTCAGTAGGGGGGAACACTGAAGCTTTCTTT. Translated, this gives CASSSVGGNTEAFF.